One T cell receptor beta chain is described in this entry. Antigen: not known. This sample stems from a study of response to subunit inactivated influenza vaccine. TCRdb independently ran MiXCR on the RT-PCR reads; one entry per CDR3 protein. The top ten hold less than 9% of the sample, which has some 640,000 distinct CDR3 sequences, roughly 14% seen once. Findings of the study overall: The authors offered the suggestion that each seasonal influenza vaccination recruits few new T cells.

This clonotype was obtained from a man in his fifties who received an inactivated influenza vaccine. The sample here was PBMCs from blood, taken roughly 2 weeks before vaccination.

Written as DNA, the CDR3 is TGTGCCAGCAGGCCCGAGGGTAATGAGCAGTTCTTC. Translated, it gives CASRPEGNEQFF. The rearrangement uses TRBV12-3 or TRBV12-4 and TRBJ2-1, with a possible D match to TRBD2 (5 bases). Trimming removed 6 bases at V and 7 bases at J, with 10 bases between. CDR3 length equals 12 residues.